This T cell receptor (beta chain) was identified in a study of regulatory T cells in long-lasting Graves disease. This clonotype was seen repeatedly, ten times or more. Its specificity is unknown. The germline V gene has CDR1 LNHNV and CDR2 YYDKDF (reference sequence). V lost 1 base and J lost 5, with 14 bases in between. This CDR3 contains 16 residues. The TCR beta library used iRepertoire HTBI primers with Arm-PCR amplification of CDR3. The authors' processing: Detected in the samples were roughly 60 TRBV and more than 11 TRBJ segments. One entry per CDR3 protein, called by TCRdb with MiXCR from the multiplex PCR reads. TCRdb, not the authors, supplied the V and J calls. Among 400,000 to 450,000 distinct CDR3 sequences listed, 20% to 30% were seen once. Broader study findings: The TCR repertoire of persistent Graves' patients was less diverse than that of newly diagnosed ones. It was in persistent disease that TRBV28, TRBJ1-2 and TRBJ2-5 were favored.

Time point indicated: persistent/refractory GD, antithyroid drugs over 5 years with positive TRAb. RNA isolated from PBMCs was used to make the TCR library. The patient group derived from an endocrinology department in Xi'an, China. The material was peripheral blood mononuclear cells (PBMCs), obtained when the disease was refractory, from a patient treated with antithyroid drugs. The source is a female donor with Graves disease. The chain links TRBV15 to TRBJ1-4; no reliable D call. CDR3 nucleotides: TGTGCCACCAGCAGAGTCTCGGCAGCGAAGAATGAAAAACTGTTTTTT. Residues: CATSRVSAAKNEKLFF.